This TCR beta chain was identified in a study of T cells in Graves' hyperthyroidism and ophthalmopathy. Background on the study: Pretreatment peripheral blood was obtained at initial diagnosis.

Researchers took RNA transcripts and amplified the TCR beta CDR3 regions from them. Primed by the HTBI set, a first-round RT-PCR was run on the TCR CDR3. TCRdb passed the multiplex PCR reads through MiXCR, listing each CDR3 protein once. Among about 640,000 distinct CDR3 sequences, around 20% were seen once, and the ten largest hold more than 30%. The V and J ends lost 7 bases and 4 bases, in that order; junction bases with no gene match: 6. This CDR3 region has 13 residues. Germline values: CDR1 MNHEY, CDR2 SMNVEV (reference sequence). Exclusion followed for patients with uncontrolled infection, other autoimmune disease, pregnancy or lactation. A note on this clonotype: The antigen is not known.

Study findings and constraints: Most thyroid clonotypes with frequency above 0.001 were detected in blood.

The sample comprised blood. This sequence was found in a man younger than 40 with Graves' ophthalmopathy. This chain joins TRBV27 and TRBJ1-2, with 7 bases fitting TRBD1. CDR3 DNA sequence: TGTGCCAGCATTGGGGCAGGGGGCTATGGCTACACCTTC. Its translation: CASIGAGGYGYTF.